Following are 11 T cell receptor beta chains from one sample sequenced in a study of blood T cells in healthy people across ages (dated by TCRdb to 2014 to 2015). Library generation was performed with 5' RACE. Sequenced on an Illumina HiSeq 2500. A second roughly 6 to 12 cycle PCR used a sample-barcoded 5' primer and a J-beta primer mix. TCRdb itself trimmed the public reads at Q25 with fastp, ran MiXCR and retained productive beta chains. Rows with one shared CDR3 protein collapse into an entry with the most common genes and DNA. Here the sample has 650,000 to 700,000 distinct CDR3 sequences; 40% to 65% occur a single time. The top ten constitute approximately 13% of the sample. Input material: blood. These receptors all come from a woman older than 75 in good health.

The chain carries TRBV20-1 and TRBJ2-3; 12 bases align to TRBD2. CDR1 and CDR2 (germline): DFQATT, SNEGSKA (reference sequence). This CDR3 comprises 15 residues. Trimming took 3 bases from V and 4 from J; bases not matched to a gene: 5. CDR3 amino acids: CSARDPSGRADTQYF. The CDR3 DNA follows: TGCAGTGCTAGGGACCCTAGCGGGAGGGCAGATACGCAGTATTTT.

As concerns this clonotype: A single base separates this from a much larger clone, so it may be a read error. V gene TRBV10-1 combines with J gene TRBJ2-3; D gene ambiguous. Looked up from germline, CDR1 is WNHNN and CDR2 is SYGVQD (reference sequence). CDR3 size: 11 residues. V lost 10 bases and J 2 bases, leaving 7 bases between the germline ends. The CDR3 nucleotides read TGCGCCATCAAGAACACAGATACGCAGTATTTT. It yields the protein CAIKNTDTQYF.

The chain couples TRBV15 to TRBJ1-6; no clear D gene. This CDR3 has 13 residues. Germline V CDR1 and CDR2: LNHNV, YYDKDF (reference sequence). V was pared by 4 bases and J by 13 bases, with 14 bases between. CDR3 sequence: CATSKPATRPLHF. The CDR3 DNA is TGTGCCACCAGCAAGCCGGCCACTCGGCCCCTCCACTTT.

There are many counts of this clonotype. This chain uses TRBV5-1 with TRBJ1-1, with 8 bases matching TRBD1. V shed 3 bases, J shed 1 base, and the junction held 5 bases outside the gene matches. Germline-derived CDR1 and CDR2 are SGHRS and YFSETQ. This CDR3 spans 15 amino acids. CDR3 residues: CASSSWTGRNTEAFF. The CDR3 DNA reads as TGCGCCAGCAGCTCCTGGACAGGGAGGAACACTGAAGCTTTCTTT. Variable domain in full (rest from reference TRBV5-1 and TRBJ1-1): KAGVTQTPRYLIKTRGQQVTLSCSPISGHRSVSWYQQTPGQGLQFLFEYFSETQRNKGNFPGRFSGRQFSNSRSEMNVSTLELGDSALYLCASSSWTGRNTEAFFGQGTRLTVV.

This clonotype has only one observation. The rearrangement joins TRBV20-1 to TRBJ2-5; D might be TRBD1 (6 bases). The length of the CDR3 is 14 residues. Germline loops: CDR1 DFQATT, CDR2 SNEGSKA (reference sequence). The V gene lost 5 bases and the J gene lost 11 bases, with 24 bases spanning the gap. CDR3 region: CSAGPGQYYNEQYF. Written as DNA, the CDR3 is TGCAGTGCTGGACCTGGACAGTACTACAATGAGCAGTACTTC.

Comment on this clonotype: A read error is possible here, since a much larger clone lies one base away. This chain links TRBV7-2 with TRBJ2-3, with 8 bases fitting TRBD1. V shed 1 base and J 3 bases; nucleotides not matched to a gene: 12. The CDR3 runs to 18 residues. Germline CDR1 and CDR2: SGHTA and FQGNSA. In nucleotides, the CDR3 is TGTACCAGCAGCTTAGTGGGGCCGAGACAGGGGAGGACAGATACGCAGTATTTT. Its protein is CTSSLVGPRQGRTDTQYF.

Concerning this clonotype: A much larger clone differs from this one at a single base, so this may be a read error. This chain joins TRBV7-2 and TRBJ2-3; the match to TRBD2 covers 12 bases. The germline gives CDR1 SGHTA, CDR2 FQGNSA. CDR3 length: 19 amino acids. Germline trimming cut 4 bases from V and 3 bases from J; bases unmatched to any gene: 14. The chain's CDR3 is CASSCSFPGLAGTTDTQYF. The CDR3 DNA reads as TGTGCCAGCAGCTGCTCCTTCCCGGGACTAGCGGGTACAACAGATACGCAGTATTTT.

There are many counts of this clonotype. The gene calls are TRBV12-3 or TRBV12-4 and TRBJ2-7; 7 nucleotides line up with TRBD1. The CDR3 extends over 13 amino acids. V lost 6 bases to trimming and J lost 4 bases; unmatched junction nucleotides: 6. The CDR3 region has the DNA TGTGCCAGCAGCCAGGGACAGTTATACGAGCAGTACTTC. Encoded protein: CASSQGQLYEQYF.

As to this clonotype: A much bigger clone sits one base away, suggesting this may be a read error. The rearrangement links TRBV7-2 to TRBJ2-1; D call uncertain. The germline gives CDR1 SGHTA, CDR2 FQGNSA. V was cut by 5 bases and J by 13 bases, with 18 bases left in between. There are 13 residues in the CDR3. CDR3 coding DNA: TGTGCCAGCAGCCTCTCGGTAGGAGAGACCCAGTTCTTC. Translating it yields CASSLSVGETQFF.

This clonotype was seen a handful of times. CDR3 nucleotides: TGTGCCAGCAGTTTAGAAGGGGGGGCCTATGGCTACACCTTC. This codes for CASSLEGGAYGYTF. The V call is TRBV28, the J call TRBJ1-2; the D gene is possibly TRBD1 (6 bases). Germline V gene lookup returns CDR1 MDHEN and CDR2 SYDVKM. V shed 2 bases and J shed 4 bases, with 11 bases lying between them. This CDR3 comprises 14 residues.

This chain joins TRBV10-3 and TRBJ1-4; perhaps TRBD1 as D (5 bases). The CDR3 is 14 residues long. CDR1 is ENHRY, CDR2 SYGVKD, per germline. Trimming left V 10 bases short and J 6 bases short, with 18 bases between. CDR3 in amino acids: CATRETEVDEKLFF. CDR3 DNA: TGTGCCACCAGGGAGACAGAAGTTGATGAAAAACTGTTTTTT.